Given below is one T cell receptor (beta chain) in context. Its specificity is unknown. The data originate from a study of cytomegalovirus exposure and HLA in healthy donors. Study outcomes and limitations: A further, later analysis showed that HLA-associated TCR beta chains (compared with equally common others) were more clonally expanded. Later analysis placed DRB1 highest and HLA-C lowest in TCR association rates, which differed by HLA locus.

This CDR3 has 12 residues. The germline V and J ends were trimmed by 8 bases and 7 bases, with 14 bases remaining between them. The V gene's germline CDR1 is GTSNPN and CDR2 SVGIG (reference sequence). Amplification used 60 Vbeta primers and 13 Jbeta primers. The data were produced by immunoSEQ multiplex PCR, yet TCRdb's version contains in-frame clones alone and is incomplete. The data show 100,000 or so clones, around 80% seen once. What was sequenced was PBMCs. The genes are TRBV30 and TRBJ2-2; the D gene is possibly TRBD1 (6 bases). This clonotype was obtained from a man between 18 and 35 years old in good health and CMV-seronegative. Written as DNA, the CDR3 is TGTGCCCGGAACAGGGAAAACGGGGAGCTGTTTTTT. Protein product: CARNRENGELFF.